Reported below is one T cell receptor (beta chain). Germline values: CDR1 MDHEN, CDR2 SYDVKM. The CDR3 runs 12 residues. V was clipped by 4 bases and J by 8 bases, with 11 bases between them. This specimen belongs to a study of blood T cell repertoires in COVID-19. Original analysis: Amplification with reference gene primers provided the estimates of nucleated cell counts. Data came from immunoSEQ multiplex PCR; TCRdb stores just in-frame clones and leaves some out. That table gives V, J and clone size, and the DNA gave D and trimming. The table lists about 160,000 clones, 90% to 95% of them singletons, with roughly 4.5% in the top ten.

V usage is TRBV28 and J usage is TRBJ1-1; D possibly corresponds to TRBD1 (5 bases). The sample taken for sequencing was peripheral blood. The clonotype was recovered from a woman aged 50 to 65 with acute or convalescent COVID-19. CDR3 amino acids: CASSSPTDEAFF. In DNA, the CDR3 is TGTGCCAGCAGTTCACCGACAGACGAAGCTTTCTTT.